This TCR beta chain was found in a study of blood T cell repertoires in COVID-19. Overall study: Sites in the United States, Italy and Spain provided acute and convalescent COVID-19 samples.

Note on this clone: Other DNA sequences of this sample code for an identical CDR3.

The J segment lost 1 base and the V segment lost 4 bases, leaving 0 bases of the junction unmatched. CDR3 size: 15 residues. Per the germline V gene, CDR1 is SGHRS and CDR2 is YFSETQ. Original data processing: Using reference gene primer amplification, nucleated cell counts were estimated. Some clones are missing from TCRdb's copy, which holds only in-frame ones; the method was immunoSEQ multiplex PCR. V, J and clone size are those of that table, while D and trimming were read from the DNA. The data show under 200,000 clones, approximately 87% seen once. This TCR was recovered from a woman in her seventies with acute or convalescent COVID-19. This chain connects TRBV5-1 to TRBJ2-1; the match to TRBD2 covers 12 bases. Sequencing used peripheral blood. CDR3 coding DNA: TGCGCCAGCAGCGGACTAGCGGGGTCCTACAATGAGCAGTTCTTC. This translates into CASSGLAGSYNEQFF.